Below are 2 T cell receptor beta chains sequenced from a single sample in a study of CD8+ T cells in alopecia areata. The authors extracted RNA and reverse transcribed it into cDNA as the sequencing template. Produced via immunoSEQ multiplex PCR; TCRdb's table is partial and in-frame only. Found here are about 220,000 clones, around 57% of them singletons; the top ten hold 1.5% to 2%. Treatment meaning: oral pan-JAK inhibitor, 5-10 mg twice daily. The sample in question was CD4+ T cells sorted from blood, obtained at week 4, from a patient treated with tofacitinib. The source of these receptors is a human donor with alopecia areata.

V usage is TRBV14 and J usage is TRBJ1-1; D perhaps matches TRBD1 (6 bases). V was shortened by 3 bases and J by 0 bases, with 8 bases between the two germline ends. CDR3 length: 14 residues. CDR1 is SGHDN and CDR2 is FVKESK in the germline V gene. CDR3 sequence: CASSHRGLNTEAFF. CDR3 bases: TGTGCCAGCAGCCACCGGGGGCTGAACACTGAAGCTTTCTTT.

V usage is TRBV7-9 and J usage is TRBJ2-7; D is possibly TRBD1 (6 bases). The germline gives CDR1 SEHNR, CDR2 FQNEAQ (reference sequence). V was shortened by 4 bases and J by 3 bases, with 10 bases between the two germline ends. The CDR3 contains 13 residues. The CDR3 sequence is CASSSGQYYEQYF. The CDR3 DNA reads as TGTGCCAGCAGCTCCGGACAGTACTACGAGCAGTACTTC.